Given below is one T cell receptor beta chain in context. Repertoires were generated with immunoSEQ multiplex PCR, while TCRdb's copy carries only in-frame clones and drops some. The data contain around 95,000 clones, 67% of them seen just once; the ten biggest clones take up less than 50%. The source of the sample is a study of shared clonotypes between healthy human individuals. CDR3 length: 15 residues. V lost 5 bases and J 3 bases, leaving 16 bases between the germline ends. Germline loops: CDR1 SGHTA, CDR2 FQGTGA. This TCR was sampled from a man aged 30-40 years in good health. The source material was memory CD8+ T cells sorted from blood. As for subset: CD45RO+ cells pooled with CCR7-negative TemRA cells. The chain combines TRBV7-3 with TRBJ1-2, with D tentatively TRBD1 (5 bases). The CDR3 DNA is TGTGCCAGCAGCCCCACCCCAGCGGGGGACTATGGCTACACCTTC. It is translated as CASSPTPAGDYGYTF.